One sample yielded the 18 T cell receptor beta chains listed below, sequenced in a study of identical twins. TCRdb called the 5' RACE reads again in MiXCR, with one record for every CDR3 protein. This table holds around 530,000 distinct CDR3 sequences, nearly 15% found once. These data were also reused for a study on yellow fever vaccine responses in identical twins.

The sample taken for sequencing was CD4+ T cells sorted from blood. The receptors stem from a woman aged 18-29 years in good health.

The CDR3: CASSGGLASTDTQYF. The CDR3 DNA sequence: TGTGCCAGCAGTGGGGGACTAGCAAGCACAGATACGCAGTATTTT. The chain links TRBV2 to TRBJ2-3; TRBD2 aligns across 9 bases. J was trimmed by 0 bases and V by 4 bases; bases with no gene match: 2. The CDR3 consists of 15 residues. Germline-derived CDR1 and CDR2 are SNHLY and FYNNEI.

The V call is TRBV28, the J call TRBJ2-5; D gene unclear. Deletions cut 5 bases from V and 6 bases from J, with 19 bases between. There are 15 residues in the CDR3. Germline assignment: CDR1 MDHEN and CDR2 SYDVKM. DNA of the CDR3: TGTGCCAGCAGTCCTCCTGTCGGTAGCACGCAGACCCAGTACTTC. Its protein is CASSPPVGSTQTQYF.

The chain employs TRBV6-1 and TRBJ2-7; 7 bases are a match to TRBD2. From germline, CDR1 is MNHNS and CDR2 SASEGT. V shed 5 bases and J 1 base; nucleotides not matched to a gene: 5. The CDR3 loop spans 14 amino acids. The CDR3 coding sequence is TGTGCCAGCAGTCGAGGACTAGGTTCCTACGAGCAGTACTTC. This gives the protein CASSRGLGSYEQYF.

This clonotype appeared a few times. This chain uses TRBV12-3 or TRBV12-4 with TRBJ1-5; 7 bases fit TRBD1. V lost 2 bases, J lost 4 bases, and 5 bases stayed unmatched. The CDR3 has 15 residues. CDR3 coding DNA: TGTGCCAGCAGTTTACAGGGACAGCTAAATCAGCCCCAGCATTTT. Protein: CASSLQGQLNQPQHF.

This clonotype was seen ten or more times. This rearrangement joins TRBV29-1 to TRBJ2-3; D is possibly TRBD1 (5 bases). The ends were cut back, 3 bases at V and 6 bases at J, with 13 bases in the middle. This CDR3 region has 13 residues. In germline, CDR1 is SQVTM, CDR2 ANQGSEA. The CDR3 reads CSVDRGAGDTQYF. CDR3 nucleotides: TGCAGCGTTGACCGTGGGGCTGGGGATACGCAGTATTTT.

This clonotype came up many times. J is TRBJ2-7 and V is TRBV10-2; the match to TRBD2 covers 9 bases. This CDR3 comprises 13 residues. CDR1 is WSHSY, CDR2 SAAADI, per germline. After removal of 8 bases from V and 1 base from J, the junction contained 3 bases not matched to a gene. CDR3 sequence reads: CASQLAGSYEQYF. The CDR3 nucleotides read TGCGCCAGCCAGCTAGCGGGGTCCTACGAGCAGTACTTC.

The chain couples TRBV5-1 to TRBJ2-3, with D perhaps being TRBD1 or TRBD2 (5 bases each). Trimming cost V 0 bases and J 5 bases, with 13 bases left between them. From germline, CDR1 is SGHRS and CDR2 YFSETQ. The CDR3 sequence is 15 residues long. Here the CDR3 DNA reads TGCGCCAGCAGCTTGGGTAGAGGGGCCGGAGATACGCAGTATTTT. Residues: CASSLGRGAGDTQYF. Together with reference TRBV5-1 and TRBJ2-3, the CDR3 gives the full variable domain: KAGVTQTPRYLIKTRGQQVTLSCSPISGHRSVSWYQQTPGQGLQFLFEYFSETQRNKGNFPGRFSGRQFSNSRSEMNVSTLELGDSALYLCASSLGRGAGDTQYFGPGTRLTVL.

The gene calls are TRBV5-1 and TRBJ2-2; maybe TRBD2 (6 bases). Per the germline V gene, CDR1 is SGHRS and CDR2 is YFSETQ. The CDR3 covers 16 residues. V lost 1 base to trimming and J lost 3 bases, with 13 bases between them. CDR3 nucleotides: TGCGCCAGCAGCTTGCACGGGAGCGTGGACACCGGGGAGCTGTTTTTT. This gives the protein CASSLHGSVDTGELFF.

This clonotype was picked up many times. The J gene is TRBJ2-1, the V gene TRBV5-1; 10 positions agree with TRBD2. Germline V gives CDR1 SGHRS, CDR2 YFSETQ. CDR3 length: 15 amino acids. Trimming at V came to 7 bases and at J to 5 bases, leaving 9 bases not matched to a gene. CDR3 loop: CASSFRTSGNNEQFF. The CDR3 DNA reads TGCGCCAGCTCCTTTCGGACTAGCGGAAACAATGAGCAGTTCTTC.

This clonotype showed up just a few times. The chain is built from TRBV28 and TRBJ2-1; D ambiguous. In germline, CDR1 is MDHEN, CDR2 SYDVKM. The CDR3 covers 11 residues. Deletions cut 5 bases from V and 9 bases from J, with 8 bases between. The CDR3 DNA sequence: TGTGCCAGCAGTCACCCCGGTGAGCAGTTCTTC. It specifies CASSHPGEQFF.

The chain combines TRBV3-1 with TRBJ1-6, with D unclear. Germline lookup yields CDR1 LGHDT and CDR2 YNNKEL (reference sequence). The CDR3 loop spans 14 amino acids. V was shortened by 2 bases and J by 7 bases, with 9 bases between the two germline ends. CDR3 sequence (DNA): TGTGCCAGCAGCCAACTGAGTTACAATTCACCCCTCCACTTT. This codes for CASSQLSYNSPLHF.

This clonotype was observed a handful of times. The chain employs TRBV10-3 and TRBJ2-2, with 13 bases matching TRBD2. The germline V gene has CDR1 ENHRY and CDR2 SYGVKD. Trimming took 10 bases from V and 4 from J; bases not matched to a gene: 9. The CDR3 is 16 amino acids. The CDR3 sequence: CATDPLAGGRTGELFF. The DNA of the CDR3 is TGTGCCACCGACCCACTAGCGGGGGGGCGCACCGGGGAGCTGTTTTTT.

V usage is TRBV20-1 and J usage is TRBJ2-2; D gene ambiguous. Germline V gives CDR1 DFQATT, CDR2 SNEGSKA (reference sequence). This CDR3 region has 15 residues. V lost 1 base to trimming and J lost 1 base, with 10 bases between them. Written as DNA, the CDR3 is TGCAGTGCTAGAGGCCTCGACTTGAACACCGGGGAGCTGTTTTTT. This sequence encodes CSARGLDLNTGELFF.

This sequence joins TRBV4-1 and TRBJ1-5; D not resolved. This CDR3 is built from 15 residues. CDR1 and CDR2 (germline): MGHRA, YSYEKL. Trimming removed 1 base from V and 7 bases from J, with 14 bases in between. The DNA of the CDR3 is TGCGCCAGCAGCCAAGTGATCGCCAACCAACAGCCCCAGCATTTT. Translating gives CASSQVIANQQPQHF.

This clonotype was counted a few times. The chain recombines TRBV29-1 with TRBJ2-3; 12 bases fit TRBD2. The CDR3 totals 16 residues. Trimming removed 6 bases from V and 0 bases from J; junction bases left unmatched: 7. Germline V gene sequence: CDR1 SQVTM, CDR2 ANQGSEA. CDR3 DNA: TGCAGCGTCACGGGACTAGCGGGCTTAAGCACAGATACGCAGTATTTT. It specifies CSVTGLAGLSTDTQYF.

This clonotype occurred many times. This chain joins TRBV27 and TRBJ2-2; TRBD1 aligns across 8 bases. V lost 6 bases to trimming and J lost 2 bases; unmatched junction nucleotides: 2. The CDR3 is 14 amino acids. Germline V gene data show CDR1 as MNHEY and CDR2 as SMNVEV (reference sequence). CDR3 sequence: CASRGQANTGELFF. The CDR3 coding sequence is TGTGCCAGCAGGGGACAGGCTAACACCGGGGAGCTGTTTTTT.

In its sample, this clonotype was seen a few times. The chain employs TRBV12-3 or TRBV12-4 and TRBJ1-2; D may be TRBD1 (6 bases). CDR3 size: 13 residues. The V end lost 3 bases, the J end lost 8 bases, and 13 bases lay between the germline ends. In nucleotides, the CDR3 is TGTGCCAGCAGTTTTGACGGGGGCAGCGGCTACACCTTC. Its translation: CASSFDGGSGYTF.

The V call is TRBV6-2 or TRBV6-3, the J call TRBJ2-7; the D gene is possibly TRBD2 (5 bases). Per germline, CDR1 MNHEY and CDR2 SVGEGT. The ends were cut back, 0 bases at V and 6 bases at J, with 6 bases in the middle. The CDR3 is made up of 12 amino acids. The CDR3 nucleotides are TGTGCCAGCAGTTACTCGAGCGGCGAGCAGTACGTC. This gives the protein CASSYSSGEQYV.